This T cell receptor (beta chain) originates from a study of cytomegalovirus exposure and HLA in healthy donors (TCRdb year 2017). Notes on the research overall: According to a later analysis, the 120 or so validation repertoires were produced on the same platform as the 666 repertoires of the first cohort. The study aimed to test whether cataloging public T cell receptors could reveal signatures of past pathogen exposure. Besides the first cohort of 666 subjects, a separate validation cohort made up of 120 or so different subjects was used. High-throughput TCR immunosequencing, statistical association of individual TCRs with disease status, and machine learning were combined to predict cytomegalovirus infection status.

Donors formed part of the validation cohort, which comprised about 130 subjects and was distinct from the first cohort of under 850 subjects. The library was made by the immunoSEQ multiplex PCR assay. Per the source publication's procedure: A statistical classification framework was built to diagnose cytomegalovirus status from the catalog of TCR beta chain sequences. The immuneACCESS repertoire file appears here via TCRdb, limited to in-frame rearrangements. These files lack a portion of the clones; in checked studies, under half of the deficit traces to unresolved V genes, and the cause of the others is not known. That table furnishes V, J and clone size, whereas the DNA furnished D and trimming. Across this sample there are roughly 150,000 clones, with more than 70% seen only once. The leading ten clones occupy 2.5% to 3% of the sample. Points the paper makes about the study in general: In vitro tests confirmed that a few of the cytomegalovirus-associated TCR beta chains recognize cytomegalovirus antigens. The study listed 164 TCR beta chains as associated with cytomegalovirus. Cytomegalovirus status was reported to be diagnosed by the classifier with high specificity and sensitivity in both the original and validation cohorts. The validation cohort had no HLA typing available for a later analysis, so co-occurrence within that cohort was assessed over all 120 or so repertoires. Most TCR sequences were seen in very few donors, while some public TCRs were found in many individuals. In a later analysis, TCRs clustered in the first cohort were found to also tend to co-occur in the 120 or so validation repertoires, with 94% of cluster scores above 0. According to the authors, the approach could potentially be generalized to other disease states and immunological phenotypes.

This clone was seen only once. Its specific antigen is unknown. No much larger clone is present one base from it, and per-base qualities are unavailable. Including the terminal cysteine and phenylalanine, the CDR3 comprises 14 residues. This entry keeps only the CDR3 DNA: 42 bases, framed from base 1. CDR1 is given as SGHRS and CDR2 as YFSETQ, both from the germline V gene. Trimming costs V 4 bases and J 7 bases, and their ends lie 15 bases apart. The sequencing sample was made of PBMCs. This TCR was recovered from a man aged 18-30 years in good health and CMV-seronegative. The V and J genes are TRBV5-1 and TRBJ2-1; TRBD2 could be the D gene, as 6 bases match. Here the CDR3 is given as CASSPIGAGNEQFF. The nucleotide sequence is given as TGCGCCAGCAGCCCAATCGGGGCGGGAAATGAGCAGTTCTTC.